These 27 T cell receptor beta chains were sequenced from one sample in a study of blood T cell repertoires in COVID-19. Sequencing was performed with immunoSEQ multiplex PCR; in TCRdb, only in-frame clones are kept and a portion is missing. The sample shows a few hundred thousand clones, around nine tenths of them seen only once. The sequencing sample was made of peripheral blood. These receptors all come from a man in his fifties or sixties with COVID-19, enrolled during active disease.

The V gene is TRBV18, the J gene TRBJ2-7; tentatively, D is TRBD2 (5 bases). CDR1 is KGHSH and CDR2 is LQKENI in the germline V gene. V was cut by 2 bases and J by 0 bases, with 14 bases left in between. The CDR3 runs to 16 residues. CDR3 sequence: CASSPGLERASYEQYF. Here the CDR3 DNA reads TGTGCCAGCTCACCAGGACTCGAAAGGGCCTCCTACGAGCAGTACTTC.

V and J are TRBV19 and TRBJ2-5, with a possible D match to TRBD2 (6 bases). The CDR3 sequence is 14 residues long. From germline, CDR1 is LNHDA and CDR2 SQIVND (reference sequence). V dropped 5 bases and J dropped 0 bases, with 10 bases sitting between them. The CDR3 DNA reads as TGTGCCAGTAGTCCCCGGGGGTACCAAGAGACCCAGTACTTC. Translating gives CASSPRGYQETQYF.

The rearrangement links TRBV2 to TRBJ2-3; TRBD1 matches 7 bases. Germline CDR1 and CDR2: SNHLY and FYNNEI. The CDR3 is 15 residues long. With V trimmed by 4 bases and J by 5 bases, 9 bases remained unmatched. CDR3 region: CASSGPGQYLDTQYF. The CDR3 DNA sequence: TGTGCCAGCAGTGGTCCGGGACAGTACTTAGATACGCAGTATTTT.

This clone was seen a few times. This chain joins TRBV5-1 and TRBJ1-1; D not certain. Germline lookup yields CDR1 SGHRS and CDR2 YFSETQ. V shed 3 bases and J shed 3 bases, with 9 bases lying between them. The CDR3 sequence is 13 residues long. This chain's CDR3 is CASSSEGYTEAFF. The CDR3 coding sequence is TGCGCCAGCAGCTCGGAGGGATACACTGAAGCTTTCTTT.

To note about this clone: The DNA is left out, because the CDR3 cannot be placed on it with certainty; the CDR3 is given as TCRdb lists it. This sequence joins TRBV6-5 and TRBJ2-3; the D segment call TRBD1 is taken from the table without a DNA check. The CDR3 contains 15 residues when both ends are counted. The germline CDR1 and CDR2 sequences are MNHEY and SVGAGI. The CDR3 sequence: CASSTSTTGPNTQYF.

J is TRBJ2-5 and V is TRBV5-6; D uncertain. This CDR3 has 12 amino acids. Germline V CDR1 and CDR2: SGHDT, YYEEEE. V lost 0 bases, J lost 5 bases, and 5 bases lay in between. The CDR3 protein is CASSLAGETQYF. For the CDR3, the DNA is TGTGCCAGCAGCTTGGCCGGGGAGACCCAGTACTTC.

This chain uses TRBV30 with TRBJ2-1; TRBD1 matches at 8 bases. The CDR3 runs 13 residues. Germline V CDR1 and CDR2: GTSNPN, SVGIG (reference sequence). V was pared by 3 bases and J by 7 bases, with 5 bases of the junction left unmatched. Written as DNA, the CDR3 is TGTGCCTGGAGATTCCAGGGGGCGAATGAGCAGTTCTTC. As protein: CAWRFQGANEQFF.

This chain joins TRBV15 and TRBJ1-2; possible D gene TRBD1, 5 bases. V lost 4 bases and J 2 bases, leaving 20 bases between the germline ends. The CDR3 has 17 residues. CDR1 is LNHNV, CDR2 YYDKDF, per germline (reference sequence). Here the CDR3 DNA reads TGTGCCACCAGCACGCGTTCAGGGCCGACCGCCAACTATGGCTACACCTTC. This encodes CATSTRSGPTANYGYTF.

This clone was counted between two and nine times. The chain employs TRBV4-3 and TRBJ1-5; D remains unclear. There are 15 residues in the CDR3. CDR1 is LGHNA, CDR2 YSLEER, per germline. V was shortened by 0 bases and J by 8 bases, with 14 bases between the two germline ends. The CDR3 DNA is TGCGCCAGCAGCCAAGATTTGGGAGGAATTGAGCCCCAGCATTTT. As protein: CASSQDLGGIEPQHF.

The rearrangement joins TRBV4-2 to TRBJ2-2; TRBD2 matches 13 bases. This CDR3 comprises 21 residues. Germline CDR1 reads LGHNA; CDR2 reads YNFKEQ. V shed 1 base and J 3 bases; nucleotides not matched to a gene: 14. CDR3 loop: CASSQVPGLAGSGSDTGELFF. Written as DNA, the CDR3 is TGTGCCAGCAGCCAAGTCCCGGGACTAGCGGGATCAGGGAGCGACACCGGGGAGCTGTTTTTT.

The V and J genes are TRBV14 and TRBJ2-3; 9 bases fit TRBD2. The CDR3 runs 15 residues. Trimming cost V 1 base and J 7 bases; bases outside gene matches: 6. Germline loops: CDR1 SGHDN, CDR2 FVKESK. DNA for the CDR3: TGTGCCAGCAGCCAAGGCGGGGGGGAAGTGTATACGCAGTATTTT. Its translation: CASSQGGGEVYTQYF.

The J gene is TRBJ2-5, the V gene TRBV12-3 or TRBV12-4; no clear D. The CDR3 runs to 12 residues. Trimming shortened V by 6 bases and J by 1 base, and 6 bases separated the two germline ends. The CDR3 nucleotides are TGTGCCAGCAGCCTTTTCCAAGAGACCCAGTACTTC. Encoded protein: CASSLFQETQYF.

V usage is TRBV7-6 and J usage is TRBJ2-7, with TRBD2 matching 7 bases. The CDR3 runs 15 residues. Germline-derived CDR1 and CDR2 are SGHVS and FNYEAQ. After removal of 0 bases from V and 5 bases from J, the junction contained 7 bases not matched to a gene. The CDR3 region has the DNA TGTGCCAGCAGCTTAGCGGGGGGGTATTCCGACGAGCAGTACTTC. This sequence encodes CASSLAGGYSDEQYF. Together with reference TRBV7-6 and TRBJ2-7, the CDR3 gives the full variable domain: GAGVSQSPRYKVTKRGQDVALRCDPISGHVSLYWYRQALGQGPEFLTYFNYEAQQDKSGLPNDRFSAERPEGSISTLTIQRTEQRDSAMYRCASSLAGGYSDEQYFGPGTRLTVT.

The chain couples TRBV7-9 to TRBJ2-5; TRBD2 agrees at 8 bases. This CDR3 contains 14 residues. The V gene's germline CDR1 is SEHNR and CDR2 FQNEAQ (reference sequence). Trimming at V came to 5 bases and at J to 5 bases, leaving 7 bases not matched to a gene. This chain's CDR3 is CASSPGGGSETQYF. CDR3 coding DNA: TGTGCCAGCAGCCCCGGGGGGGGGTCGGAGACCCAGTACTTC.

The sample holds a few counts of this clone. This rearrangement joins TRBV5-1 to TRBJ2-3; D may be TRBD1 (6 bases). Germline lookup yields CDR1 SGHRS and CDR2 YFSETQ. The V end lost 0 bases, the J end lost 4 bases, and 9 bases lay between the germline ends. The CDR3 extends over 14 amino acids. CDR3 loop: CASSLVQGADTQYF. CDR3 nucleotide sequence: TGCGCCAGCAGCTTGGTACAGGGCGCAGATACGCAGTATTTT. The entire variable domain, with the rest obtained from reference TRBV5-1 and TRBJ2-3, is as follows: KAGVTQTPRYLIKTRGQQVTLSCSPISGHRSVSWYQQTPGQGLQFLFEYFSETQRNKGNFPGRFSGRQFSNSRSEMNVSTLELGDSALYLCASSLVQGADTQYFGPGTRLTVL.

The rearrangement uses TRBV7-2 and TRBJ2-3, with TRBD2 identical over 8 bases. Trimming removed 5 bases from V and 4 bases from J; junction bases left unmatched: 8. Looked up from germline, CDR1 is SGHTA and CDR2 is FQGNSA. CDR3 length equals 15 residues. For the CDR3, the DNA is TGTGCCAGCAGCCCACGGGGGGGTTTGGCAGATACGCAGTATTTT. Its translation is CASSPRGGLADTQYF.

The rearrangement joins TRBV3-1 (or the pseudogene TRBV3-2) to TRBJ2-7; D is ambiguous. Trimming took off 1 base at V and 1 base at J, with 8 bases between the two ends. There are 14 residues in the CDR3. From germline, CDR1 is LGHDT and CDR2 YNNKEL (reference sequence). The DNA of the CDR3 is TGTGCCAGCAGCCAAGGTTACAGATCCTACGAGCAGTACTTC. It yields the protein CASSQGYRSYEQYF.

V and J are TRBV29-1 and TRBJ2-1; tentatively, D is TRBD2 (6 bases). Germline CDR1 and CDR2: SQVTM and ANQGSEA. The CDR3 contains 17 residues. V was clipped by 3 bases and J by 7 bases, with 25 bases between them. CDR3: CSVDTTPRLAGLNEQFF. Here the CDR3 DNA reads TGCAGCGTTGACACGACGCCCCGACTGGCGGGATTGAATGAGCAGTTCTTC.

This chain connects TRBV28 to TRBJ2-7, with TRBD1 matching over 7 bases. Germline CDR1 and CDR2: MDHEN and SYDVKM. The CDR3 totals 15 residues. V trimming: 5 bases; J trimming: 1 base; junction bases outside the gene matches: 8. The CDR3 reads CASSPGTAYSYEQYF. The CDR3 coding sequence is TGTGCCAGCAGTCCCGGGACAGCTTATTCCTACGAGCAGTACTTC.

The chain recombines TRBV5-4 with TRBJ2-7; 11 bases fit TRBD2. CDR3 length equals 15 residues. Germline values: CDR1 SGHNT, CDR2 YYREEE (reference sequence). Unmatched junction bases numbered 4, after V lost 1 base and J lost 4 bases. The DNA of the CDR3 is TGTGCCAGCAGCTTGACTAGCGGGGGAGATTACGAGCAGTACTTC. This gives the protein CASSLTSGGDYEQYF. Drawing the rest from reference TRBV5-4 and TRBJ2-7, the complete variable domain is ETGVTQSPTHLIKTRGQQVTLRCSSQSGHNTVSWYQQALGQGPQFIFQYYREEENGRGNFPPRFSGLQFPNYSSELNVNALELDDSALYLCASSLTSGGDYEQYFGPGTRLTVT.

The rearrangement links TRBV19 to TRBJ1-4; D remains ambiguous. This CDR3 is 15 amino acids long. Trimming took off 5 bases at V and 7 bases at J, with 17 bases between the two ends. Germline CDR1 LNHDA, CDR2 SQIVND (reference sequence). The CDR3 DNA sequence: TGTGCCAGTAGTGATAGGTTCGGTGGGAGTGAAAAACTGTTTTTT. Translating it yields CASSDRFGGSEKLFF.

The rearrangement links TRBV12-3 or TRBV12-4 to TRBJ1-1; 9 bases map to TRBD1. The CDR3 contains 13 residues. V lost 6 bases and J lost 12; bases outside the gene matches: 11. The chain's CDR3 is CASRLTGTGLTFF. CDR3 sequence (DNA): TGTGCCAGCAGGTTAACCGGGACAGGGCTTACTTTCTTT.

V usage is TRBV3-1 (or the pseudogene TRBV3-2) and J usage is TRBJ2-1, with TRBD2 identical over 7 bases. The CDR3 runs to 16 residues. With V trimmed by 0 bases and J by 7 bases, 9 bases remained unmatched. Germline assignment: CDR1 LGHDT and CDR2 YNNKEL (reference sequence). CDR3 DNA sequence: TGTGCCAGCAGCCAAGATATTTCACTAGCGAGGAATGAGCAGTTCTTC. Its translation: CASSQDISLARNEQFF.

The chain links TRBV7-9 to TRBJ1-4; 7 bases agree with TRBD1. The germline V gene has CDR1 SEHNR and CDR2 FQNEAQ (reference sequence). After removal of 5 bases from V and 4 bases from J, the junction contained 4 bases not matched to a gene. The CDR3 extends over 14 amino acids. Here the CDR3 DNA reads TGTGCCAGCAGCCCCGGACAGGTTAATGAAAAACTGTTTTTT. Translated, it gives CASSPGQVNEKLFF.

V and J are TRBV28 and TRBJ1-5; tentative D call: TRBD1 (5 bases). V was pared by 3 bases and J by 3 bases, with 12 bases between. The V gene's germline CDR1 is MDHEN and CDR2 SYDVKM. CDR3 length: 15 amino acids. CDR3 residues: CASSLYQGYNQPQHF. CDR3 nucleotides: TGTGCCAGCAGTTTGTACCAGGGTTACAATCAGCCCCAGCATTTT.

The chain recombines TRBV19 with TRBJ2-3; D possibly corresponds to TRBD1 (5 bases). The length of the CDR3 is 15 residues. Per germline, CDR1 LNHDA and CDR2 SQIVND (reference sequence). Trimming shortened V by 3 bases and J by 0 bases, and 10 bases separated the two germline ends. Here the CDR3 reads CASSIRPGSTDTQYF. Here the CDR3 DNA reads TGTGCCAGTAGTATTCGACCAGGGAGCACAGATACGCAGTATTTT.

This clone was counted once. The genes are TRBV7-3 and TRBJ2-3; perhaps TRBD2 as D (6 bases). Trimming cost V 0 bases and J 2 bases, with 9 bases left between them. The germline V gene encodes CDR1 SGHTA and CDR2 FQGTGA. This CDR3 has 15 residues. CDR3 nucleotide sequence: TGTGCCAGCAGCTTAACTGGACTAACCACAGATACGCAGTATTTT. Translated, it gives CASSLTGLTTDTQYF.